This T cell receptor (beta chain) was documented in a study of identical twins. Template switching supplied a universal primer site; unique molecular identifiers were carried on the cDNA. MiXCR, run by TCRdb on the 5' RACE reads, gives a single entry per CDR3 protein. Of approximately 700,000 distinct CDR3 sequences listed, roughly 18% are singletons. This clonotype was counted between two and nine times. What it binds is unknown. The CDR3 is 18 residues long. General study results and limits: Its conclusions, products of cross-sectional statistical analysis, did not come from following the same donors.

The same sample was also used in a study of T cells expressing NK-cell markers. That report adds: One of eight sequenced donors was HCMV-seronegative; the other seven were seropositive. It was still unclear whether expanded NKG2C+ T cell clones were HCMV specific.

The chain joins TRBV21-1 to TRBJ2-1; no DNA check was done on the table's D call, TRBD1. TRBV21-1 is a pseudogene locus. Material for sequencing was PBMCs. The receptor was derived from a young woman in good health. The CDR3 loop is CASSKLDHSGGFSNEQFF. CDR3 coding DNA: TGTGCCAGCAGCAAATTGGACCACTCAGGGGGTTTCTCCAATGAGCAGTTCTTC.